This entry describes one TCR beta chain. Its matching antigen is unknown. The data derive from a study of shared clonotypes between healthy human individuals. Findings of the study overall: Clonotypes shared by all four donors outscored non-shared clonotypes in generation probability.

In the original workflow: Filtering differed for immunoSEQ, which gave only junction sequences without quality scores. Method: immunoSEQ multiplex PCR; TCRdb's copy keeps in-frame clones and lacks some. The V and J calls and clone size were taken over from that table, and D and trimming were inferred from the DNA. The table has around 1,900,000 clones, just under 95% seen once. There are 15 residues in the CDR3. Per the germline V gene, CDR1 is ENHRY and CDR2 is SYGVKD. V lost 3 bases and J lost 6; bases outside the gene matches: 9. Terminally differentiated effector memory CD45RA+ cells were excluded by CCR7 positive selection of CD45RO-negative cells.

This clonotype originated in a man aged 18 to 30 in good health. Some clones in this sample may be carry-over from other donors' samples. Sequenced: naive CD8+ T cells from PBMCs. The chain recombines TRBV10-3 with TRBJ1-2; the match to TRBD1 covers 8 bases. CDR3 amino acids: CAISDTGGIWDGYTF. CDR3 in DNA: TGTGCCATCAGTGATACAGGGGGAATCTGGGATGGCTACACCTTC.